This is a list of T cell receptor beta chains from one sample in a study of blood T cell repertoires in COVID-19. Assay used: immunoSEQ multiplex PCR; TCRdb lists only in-frame clones, some missing. Of about 83,000 clones listed, roughly 84% are singletons. Sequencing was done on a sample of peripheral blood. These receptors were collected from a woman older than 75 in a cohort sampled during active or convalescent COVID-19. Both conserved end residues are part of each CDR3. D genes are given only for firm matches. The size field is filled for only some rows; it gives once, few, many or a size class.

abundance	j_gene	v_gene	d_gene	len	CDR3aa	CDR3nt
NA	TRBJ2-4	TRBV28	TRBD2	19	CASKFFGTSGSDAKNIQYF	TGTGCCAGCAAATTCTTCGGGACTAGCGGGAGCGACGCTAAAAACATTCAGTACTTC
NA	TRBJ1-1	TRBV28	TRBD1	14	CASSGRTGGTEAFF	TGTGCCAGCAGTGGGCGGACAGGGGGCACTGAAGCTTTCTTT
NA	TRBJ1-1	TRBV20-1	NA	15	CSASRPGHGNTEAFF	TGCAGTGCTAGTCGCCCGGGACACGGGAACACTGAAGCTTTCTTT
few	TRBJ2-1	TRBV6-5	TRBD2	13	CASGPSGYNEQFF	TGTGCCAGCGGCCCTAGCGGCTACAATGAGCAGTTCTTC
NA	TRBJ2-2	TRBV11-2	NA	15	CASTPGELGTGELFF	TGTGCCAGCACCCCAGGGGAGTTGGGCACCGGGGAGCTGTTTTTT
few	TRBJ2-7	TRBV3-1/TRBV3-2	TRBD2	15	CASSPGLAGPYEQYF	TGTGCCAGCAGCCCGGGACTAGCGGGACCCTACGAGCAGTACTTC
NA	TRBJ1-5	TRBV11-2	NA	15	CASSLDGVGSQPQHF	TGTGCCAGCAGCTTAGATGGTGTCGGTAGTCAGCCCCAGCATTTT
NA	TRBJ1-5	TRBV6-1	NA	15	CASSEGQGNNQPQHF	TGTGCCAGCAGTGAAGGGCAGGGGAACAATCAGCCCCAGCATTTT
NA	TRBJ1-2	TRBV7-3	NA	18	CASSSQAGTPPGRNGYTF	TGTGCCAGCAGCTCACAGGCCGGGACGCCTCCTGGGAGGAATGGCTACACCTTC
few	TRBJ1-5	TRBV28	NA	14	CASSGGAGNQPQHF	TGTGCCAGCAGTGGGGGGGCCGGGAATCAGCCCCAGCATTTT
once	TRBJ1-2	TRBV6-1	NA	14	CASSEVQGVGGYTF	TGTGCCAGCAGTGAAGTACAGGGCGTAGGTGGCTACACCTTC
NA	TRBJ1-2	TRBV4-2	TRBD1	17	CASSQGQGATLSYGYTF	TGTGCCAGCAGCCAAGGACAGGGGGCGACCCTCTCCTATGGCTACACCTTC
NA	TRBJ2-5	TRBV9	TRBD1	14	CASSVGTGEETQYF	TGTGCCAGCAGCGTAGGGACAGGTGAAGAGACCCAGTACTTC
NA	TRBJ1-4	TRBV13	NA	16	CASSLAGGRGNEKLFF	TGTGCCAGCAGCTTAGCCGGGGGGCGCGGTAATGAAAAACTGTTTTTT
few	TRBJ1-1	TRBV11-3	NA	15	CASSRGGIQNTEAFF	TGTGCCAGCAGCCGGGGGGGCATCCAAAACACTGAAGCTTTCTTT
NA	TRBJ1-2	TRBV11-3	TRBD1	13	CASSRDRVTGYTF	TGTGCCAGCAGCCGGGACAGGGTAACTGGCTACACCTTC
NA	TRBJ1-2	TRBV6-4	NA	14	CASSLHRQAYGYTF	TGTGCCAGCAGTCTTCACAGACAGGCCTATGGCTACACCTTC
NA	TRBJ1-2	TRBV27	TRBD1	14	CASSGQGKTYGYTF	TGTGCCAGTTCGGGACAGGGGAAGACCTATGGCTACACCTTC
NA	TRBJ2-5	TRBV5-8	NA	14	CASSLGLTQETQYF	TGTGCCAGCAGCTTGGGACTTACTCAAGAGACCCAGTACTTC
NA	TRBJ2-7	TRBV6-5	NA	11	CASSHNYEQYF	TGTGCCAGCAGCCACAATTACGAGCAGTACTTC
NA	TRBJ2-7	TRBV27	NA	13	CASGRDTSYEQYF	TGTGCCAGCGGCCGGGACACCTCCTACGAGCAGTACTTC
NA	TRBJ2-3	TRBV2	TRBD2	15	CASTIAGVGTDTQYF	TGTGCCAGCACAATAGCGGGAGTGGGGACAGATACGCAGTATTTT
NA	TRBJ1-2	TRBV12-3/TRBV12-4	NA	13	CASRAGENYGYTF	TGTGCCAGCAGGGCAGGGGAAAACTATGGCTACACCTTC
NA	TRBJ2-2	TRBV29-1	NA	13	CSVGAKYTGELFF	TGCAGCGTTGGGGCAAAATACACCGGGGAGCTGTTTTTT
NA	TRBJ2-4	TRBV2	TRBD1	14	CASRAGQGQNIQYF	TGTGCCAGCAGGGCAGGACAGGGGCAAAACATTCAGTACTTC
few	TRBJ1-1	TRBV30	NA	13	CAWSAQVGTEAFF	TGTGCCTGGAGTGCCCAGGTAGGCACTGAAGCTTTCTTT
NA	TRBJ2-2	TRBV5-1	TRBD2	17	CASSLPSGRTNTGELFF	TGCGCCAGCAGCTTGCCTAGCGGGAGGACGAACACCGGGGAGCTGTTTTTT
NA	TRBJ2-2	TRBV5-1	TRBD2	18	CASSGGLAGGVSTGELFF	TGCGCCAGCAGCGGGGGACTAGCGGGAGGAGTGAGCACCGGGGAGCTGTTTTTT
NA	TRBJ2-5	TRBV19	NA	14	CASNNRLEEGTQYF	TGTGCCAGTAATAATCGGTTAGAGGAGGGGACCCAGTACTTC
NA	TRBJ1-1	TRBV5-6	NA	16	CASSLINEVAGTEAFF	TGTGCCAGCAGCTTAATCAATGAGGTAGCGGGGACTGAAGCTTTCTTT
NA	TRBJ1-5	TRBV2	NA	15	CASSGRGVSNQPQHF	TGTGCCAGCAGTGGCCGGGGGGTTAGCAATCAGCCCCAGCATTTT
NA	TRBJ1-2	TRBV5-6	NA	16	CASSFTGRGQPYGYTF	TGTGCCAGCAGCTTTACCGGGAGGGGTCAACCCTATGGCTACACCTTC
NA	TRBJ1-5	TRBV7-2	TRBD1	15	CASSFGQVGNQPQHF	TGTGCCAGCAGCTTTGGACAGGTGGGCAATCAGCCCCAGCATTTT
once	TRBJ1-6	TRBV5-1	NA	14	CASSLEGAESPLHF	TGCGCCAGCAGCTTGGAAGGGGCTGAATCACCCCTCCACTTT
NA	TRBJ1-1	TRBV5-1	TRBD1	17	CASSLVPRNRGPGEAFF	TGCGCCAGCAGCTTGGTCCCCCGAAACAGGGGGCCGGGTGAAGCTTTCTTT
NA	TRBJ1-3	TRBV5-1	NA	16	CASSPEGDSSGNTIYF	TGCGCCAGCAGCCCCGAGGGAGACTCCTCTGGAAACACCATATATTTT
NA	TRBJ2-1	TRBV5-1	TRBD2	15	CASSLATSGTSEQFF	TGCGCCAGCAGCTTGGCCACTAGCGGGACTTCTGAGCAGTTCTTC
NA	TRBJ2-3	TRBV5-1	TRBD1	16	CASSLETGGATDTQYF	TGCGCCAGCAGCTTGGAAACAGGGGGCGCGACAGATACGCAGTATTTT
NA	TRBJ2-2	TRBV2	NA	12	CASNTGSGELFF	TGTGCCAGCAACACAGGAAGCGGGGAGCTGTTTTTT
NA	TRBJ1-1	TRBV10-3	NA	14	CAIWVGGANTEAFF	TGTGCCATCTGGGTCGGAGGGGCGAACACTGAAGCTTTCTTT
NA	TRBJ2-1	TRBV7-3	NA	13	CASNPRGMGEQFF	TGTGCCAGCAACCCCAGAGGGATGGGGGAGCAGTTCTTC
NA	TRBJ2-2	TRBV4-1	TRBD2	16	CASSQGLAGSTGELFF	TGCGCCAGCAGCCAAGGTCTAGCGGGAAGCACCGGGGAGCTGTTTTTT
NA	TRBJ1-2	TRBV7-9	TRBD1	14	CASSLAQGAYGYTF	TGTGCCAGCAGCTTAGCGCAGGGGGCCTATGGCTACACCTTC
NA	TRBJ2-2	TRBV10-3	TRBD1	14	CAARDRGGTGELFF	TGTGCCGCCCGGGACAGGGGTGGAACCGGGGAGCTGTTTTTT
NA	TRBJ2-2	TRBV11-3	NA	14	CASSQVQNTGELFF	TGTGCCAGCAGCCAGGTACAGAACACCGGGGAGCTGTTTTTT
few	TRBJ2-7	TRBV28	NA	13	CASSFASTYEQYF	TGTGCCAGCAGTTTCGCCAGTACCTACGAGCAGTACTTC
once	TRBJ2-1	TRBV10-1	NA	15	CASSEGGPGNSEQFF	TGCGCCAGCAGTGAGGGAGGGCCGGGGAACAGTGAGCAGTTCTTC
NA	TRBJ1-2	TRBV27	TRBD1	16	CASSLGGQGKRYGYTF	TGTGCCAGCAGTTTAGGGGGACAGGGGAAAAGATATGGCTACACCTTC
NA	TRBJ2-4	TRBV19	NA	14	CASRDLAGKNIQYF	TGTGCCAGTAGGGACTTGGCCGGCAAAAACATTCAGTACTTC
few	TRBJ1-1	TRBV16	NA	12	CASGGVNTEAFF	TGTGCCAGCGGAGGGGTGAACACTGAAGCTTTCTTT
NA	TRBJ2-7	TRBV27	TRBD2	16	CASRYGTSGSPYEQYF	TGTGCCAGCAGATACGGGACTAGCGGGAGCCCCTACGAGCAGTACTTC